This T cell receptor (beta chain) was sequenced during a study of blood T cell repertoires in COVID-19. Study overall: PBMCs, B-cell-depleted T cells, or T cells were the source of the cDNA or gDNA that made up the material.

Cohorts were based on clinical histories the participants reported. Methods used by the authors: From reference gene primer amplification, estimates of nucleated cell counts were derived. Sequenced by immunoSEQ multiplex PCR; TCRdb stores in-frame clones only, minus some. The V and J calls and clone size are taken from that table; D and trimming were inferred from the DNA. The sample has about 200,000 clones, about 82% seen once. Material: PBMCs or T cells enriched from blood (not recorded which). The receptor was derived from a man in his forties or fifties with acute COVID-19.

The CDR3 bases are TGCGCCAGCGTCCCCGGGACTAGCGGGTTTTACAATGAGCAGTTCTTC. As protein: CASVPGTSGFYNEQFF. The chain has TRBV5-1 and TRBJ2-1; 12 nucleotides agree with TRBD2. The CDR3 loop spans 16 amino acids. Unmatched junction bases numbered 9, after V lost 7 bases and J lost 4 bases. Per germline, CDR1 SGHRS and CDR2 YFSETQ.